The present TCR beta chain was sequenced within a study of CD4 T cell repertoires in COVID-19. The study's findings and limits: Two or all three memory subsets shared several highly expanded SARS-CoV-2-reactive clonotypes. Between roughly 6.5 and 28% of SARS-CoV-2 clonotypes also appeared in SARS-CoV and/or HKU1 spike cultures.

With regard to this clone: Its antigen is not identified.

Sequencing was done directly on freshly isolated, uncultured memory T cells. TCRdb's table, derived via immunoSEQ multiplex PCR, lists solely in-frame clones and lacks some. The repertoire holds over 75,000 clones, with 83% as singletons. The starting material was CD4+ T cells from peripheral blood, obtained after recovery from COVID-19. The clonotype comes from a human donor who had COVID-19.

DNA of the CDR3: TGTGCCAGCAGCCCGGGGGGGGGAGCAGTTGCAACTAATGAAAAACTGTTTTTT. Amino acids: CASSPGGGAVATNEKLFF. This sequence joins TRBV28 and TRBJ1-4, with TRBD1 as a possible D gene (5 bases). This CDR3 comprises 18 residues. V was pared by 6 bases and J by 0 bases, with 20 bases between. CDR1 MDHEN and CDR2 SYDVKM come from the germline V gene.